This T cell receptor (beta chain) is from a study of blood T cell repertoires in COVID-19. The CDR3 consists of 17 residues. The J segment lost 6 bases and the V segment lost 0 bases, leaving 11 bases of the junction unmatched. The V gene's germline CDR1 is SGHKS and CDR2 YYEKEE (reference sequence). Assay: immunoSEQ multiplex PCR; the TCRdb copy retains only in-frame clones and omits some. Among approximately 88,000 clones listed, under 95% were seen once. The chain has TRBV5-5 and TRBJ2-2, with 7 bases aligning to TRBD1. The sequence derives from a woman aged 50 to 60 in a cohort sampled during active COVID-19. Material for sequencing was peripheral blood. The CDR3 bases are TGTGCCAGCAGCTTGGCCCCGGGACAGCGATTGTCCGGGGAGCTGTTTTTT. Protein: CASSLAPGQRLSGELFF.